Sequencing of this T cell receptor (beta chain) was carried out in a study of Graves' ophthalmopathy and Graves' hyperthyroidism. Study-wide results and limits: The majority of expanded thyroid clonotypes above 0.001 frequency also occurred in blood.

With regard to this clonotype: Its matching antigen is unknown. A read error is possible here, since a much larger clone lies one base away.

TCR beta CDR3 amplification used RNA transcripts. HTBI primers primed a first-round RT-PCR, and a second-round multiplex PCR followed. TCRdb re-called the multiplex PCR reads with MiXCR, one entry per CDR3 protein. The data contain almost 750,000 distinct CDR3 sequences, 40% of them singletons. The sequencing sample was made of peripheral blood. The clonotype was recovered from an adult man with Graves' ophthalmopathy.

Here the CDR3 reads CASSPSSHNSPLHF. Written as DNA, the CDR3 is TGTGCCAGCAGCCCCAGCTCCCATAATTCACCCCTCCACTTT. The rearrangement links TRBV9 to TRBJ1-6, with D unclear. Germline V CDR1 and CDR2: SGDLS, YYNGEE. The CDR3 length is 14 residues.